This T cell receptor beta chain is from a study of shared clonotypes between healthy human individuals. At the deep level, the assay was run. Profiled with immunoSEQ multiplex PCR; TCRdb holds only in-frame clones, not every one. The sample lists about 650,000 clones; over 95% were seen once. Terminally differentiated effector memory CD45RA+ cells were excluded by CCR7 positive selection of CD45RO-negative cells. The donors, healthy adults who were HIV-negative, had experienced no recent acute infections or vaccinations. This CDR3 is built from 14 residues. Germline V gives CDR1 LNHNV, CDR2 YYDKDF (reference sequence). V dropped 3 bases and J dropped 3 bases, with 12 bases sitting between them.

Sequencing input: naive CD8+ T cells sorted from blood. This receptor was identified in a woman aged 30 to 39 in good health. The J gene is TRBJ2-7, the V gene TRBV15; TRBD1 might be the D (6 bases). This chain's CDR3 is CATSSQDSNYEQYF. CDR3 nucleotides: TGTGCCACCAGCAGCCAGGACAGCAACTACGAGCAGTACTTC.